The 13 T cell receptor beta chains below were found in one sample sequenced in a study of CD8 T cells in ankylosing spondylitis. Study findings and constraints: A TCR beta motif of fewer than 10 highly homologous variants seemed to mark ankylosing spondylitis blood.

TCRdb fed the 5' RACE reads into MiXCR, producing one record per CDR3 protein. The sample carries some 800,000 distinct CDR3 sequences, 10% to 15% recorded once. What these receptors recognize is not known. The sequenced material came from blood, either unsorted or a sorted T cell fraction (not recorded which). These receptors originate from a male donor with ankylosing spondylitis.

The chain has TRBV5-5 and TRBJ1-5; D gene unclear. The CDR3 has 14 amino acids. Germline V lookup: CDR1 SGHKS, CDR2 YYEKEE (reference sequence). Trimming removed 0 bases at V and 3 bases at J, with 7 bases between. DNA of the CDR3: TGTGCCAGCAGCTTGGGACCGATCAATCAGCCCCAGCATTTT. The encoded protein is CASSLGPINQPQHF.

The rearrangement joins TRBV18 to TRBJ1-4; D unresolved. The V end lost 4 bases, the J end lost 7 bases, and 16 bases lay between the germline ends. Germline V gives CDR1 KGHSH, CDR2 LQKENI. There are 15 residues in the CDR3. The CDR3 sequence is CASSQDPRSGEKLFF. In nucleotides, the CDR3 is TGTGCCAGCTCACAAGACCCGAGGAGCGGTGAAAAACTGTTTTTT.

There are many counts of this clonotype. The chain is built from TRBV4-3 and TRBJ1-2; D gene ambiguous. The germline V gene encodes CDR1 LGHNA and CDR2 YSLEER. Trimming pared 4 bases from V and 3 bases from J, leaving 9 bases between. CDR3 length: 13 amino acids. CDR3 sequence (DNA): TGCGCCAGCAGCCTGCATGGCGACTATGGCTACACCTTC. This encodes CASSLHGDYGYTF.

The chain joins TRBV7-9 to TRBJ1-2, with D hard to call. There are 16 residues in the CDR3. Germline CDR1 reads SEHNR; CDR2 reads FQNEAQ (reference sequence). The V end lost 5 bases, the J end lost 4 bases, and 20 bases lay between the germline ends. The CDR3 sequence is CASSPTIGGEFYGYTF. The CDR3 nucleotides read TGTGCCAGCAGCCCAACAATAGGAGGAGAATTCTATGGCTACACCTTC.

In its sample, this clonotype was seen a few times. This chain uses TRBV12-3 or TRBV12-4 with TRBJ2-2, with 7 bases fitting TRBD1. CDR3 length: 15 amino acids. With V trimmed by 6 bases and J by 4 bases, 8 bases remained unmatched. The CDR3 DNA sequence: TGTGCCAGCAGAAGGGGGCAGGGATTCACCGGGGAGCTGTTTTTT. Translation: CASRRGQGFTGELFF.

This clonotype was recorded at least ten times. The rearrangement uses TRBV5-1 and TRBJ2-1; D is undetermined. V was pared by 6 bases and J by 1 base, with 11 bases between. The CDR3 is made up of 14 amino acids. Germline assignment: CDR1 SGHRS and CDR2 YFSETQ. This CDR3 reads CASTLGNSYNEQFF. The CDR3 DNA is TGCGCCAGCACGCTAGGTAATTCCTACAATGAGCAGTTCTTC.

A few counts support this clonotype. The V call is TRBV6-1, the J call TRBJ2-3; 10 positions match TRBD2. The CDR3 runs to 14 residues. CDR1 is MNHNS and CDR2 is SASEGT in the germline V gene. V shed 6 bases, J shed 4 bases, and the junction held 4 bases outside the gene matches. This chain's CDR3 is CASRIAGGADTQYF. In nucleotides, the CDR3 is TGTGCCAGCAGGATAGCGGGAGGAGCAGATACGCAGTATTTT.

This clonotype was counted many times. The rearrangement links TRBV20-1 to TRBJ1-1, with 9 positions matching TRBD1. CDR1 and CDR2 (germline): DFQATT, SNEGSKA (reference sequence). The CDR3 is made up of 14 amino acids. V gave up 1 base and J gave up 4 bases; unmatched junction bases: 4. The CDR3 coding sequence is TGCAGTGCTAGAGTCTGGGACAGGGTCACTGAAGCTTTCTTT. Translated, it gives CSARVWDRVTEAFF.

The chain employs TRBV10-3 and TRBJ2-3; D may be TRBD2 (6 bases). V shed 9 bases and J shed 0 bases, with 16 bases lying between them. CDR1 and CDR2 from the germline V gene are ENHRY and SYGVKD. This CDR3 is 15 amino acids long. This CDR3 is CAIGGPSESTDTQYF. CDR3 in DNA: TGTGCCATTGGAGGGCCTAGCGAGAGCACAGATACGCAGTATTTT.

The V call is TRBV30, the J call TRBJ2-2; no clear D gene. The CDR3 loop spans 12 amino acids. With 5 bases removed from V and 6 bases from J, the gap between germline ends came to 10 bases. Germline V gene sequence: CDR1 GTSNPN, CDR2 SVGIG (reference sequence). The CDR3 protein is CAWGRGPGELFF. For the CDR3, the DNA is TGTGCCTGGGGACGAGGCCCCGGGGAGCTGTTTTTT.

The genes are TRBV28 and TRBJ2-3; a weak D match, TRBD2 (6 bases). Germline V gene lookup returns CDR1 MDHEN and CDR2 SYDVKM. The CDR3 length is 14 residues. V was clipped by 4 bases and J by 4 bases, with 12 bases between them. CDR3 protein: CASSSGTFADTQYF. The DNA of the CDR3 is TGTGCCAGCAGTTCCGGGACTTTCGCAGATACGCAGTATTTT. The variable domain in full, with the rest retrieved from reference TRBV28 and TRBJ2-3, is DVKVTQSSRYLVKRTGEKVFLECVQDMDHENMFWYRQDPGLGLRLIYFSYDVKMKEKGDIPEGYSVSREKKERFSLILESASTNQTSMYLCASSSGTFADTQYFGPGTRLTVL.

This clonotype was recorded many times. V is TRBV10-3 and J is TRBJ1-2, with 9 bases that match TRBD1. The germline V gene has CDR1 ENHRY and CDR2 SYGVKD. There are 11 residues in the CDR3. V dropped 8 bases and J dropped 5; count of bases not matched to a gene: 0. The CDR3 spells CAIGQGYGYTF. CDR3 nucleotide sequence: TGTGCCATCGGACAGGGGTATGGCTACACCTTC.

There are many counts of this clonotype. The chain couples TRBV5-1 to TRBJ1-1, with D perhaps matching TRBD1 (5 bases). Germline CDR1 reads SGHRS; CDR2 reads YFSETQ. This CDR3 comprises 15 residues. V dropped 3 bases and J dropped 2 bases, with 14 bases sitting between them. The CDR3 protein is CASSSRDRFNTEAFF. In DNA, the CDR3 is TGCGCCAGCAGCTCTCGTGACAGATTCAACACTGAAGCTTTCTTT.